The source of this T cell receptor beta chain is a study of post-analysis software for immune sequencing data (dated by TCRdb to the mid-2010s). Regarding the study in general: Relapsing-remitting, secondary progressive and progressive-relapsing multiple sclerosis were recorded as disease courses, and subtype annotation was lacking for some patients. The multiple sclerosis patient repertoires were compared with around ten previously published healthy control repertoires from donors aged about 6 to 26 years. A subset of samples was prepared in parallel using single-end sample barcoding, then pooled and co-amplified after Illumina adapter ligation. The study at large found these results: Direct clustering with F measure showed strong co-clustering of samples prepared in the same batch, prompting a batch-effect correction. The multiple sclerosis patient group was slightly younger than the control group. Multiple sclerosis patients had significantly lower normalized Chao1 diversity than controls, a result that suggests substantial peripheral T-cell clonal expansion.

TCR beta repertoires were profiled from peripheral blood of approximately 13 young patients with multiple sclerosis to demonstrate the VDJtools post-analysis software. The multiple sclerosis patients were children and adolescents ranging in age from 6 to 15 years. As regards this clonotype: It has no known antigen specificity. No base quality values were provided; no much bigger clone lies one nucleotide off.

Library prep was done by PCR. Sequencing took place on an Illumina HiSeq 2500. Unique molecular identifiers were incorporated into TCR beta cDNA libraries to reduce PCR and sequencing biases. Some 500,000 cDNA molecules were obtained for every 1 to 10 million input T cells, so each molecule roughly corresponded to one T cell. The patient libraries were prepared and sequenced with the same protocol used for the earlier healthy control dataset. Within a given batch, samples were prepared together, multiplexed and sequenced on the same HiSeq lane. On the study's bioinformatics: MIGEC was used to process the raw barcoded reads, and molecular identifier groups with only a single read were discarded before consensus assembly and CDR3 extraction. Clonotype tables were post-analysed with VDJtools, and diversity was normalized by down-sampling all datasets to the smallest sample size. To correct batch-related cross-sample contamination, repertoire overlap clustering matched CDR3 amino acid sequences but not nucleotide sequences. The raw public data were reprocessed by TCRdb itself: fastp quality trimming at Q25, MiXCR clonotype calling, in-frame beta chains only. Every distinct CDR3 protein forms one entry, paired with its most common genes and DNA. The V and J calls and clone size are TCRdb's, not the authors'. This sample has roughly 200,000 distinct CDR3 sequences in its table, and roughly 28% of those were observed once. Of the sample, 3.4% is held by the ten largest clones.

Specimen: blood. The source is a girl aged 2-17 years with multiple sclerosis.

The DNA is as follows: TGCGCCAGCAGCCAAGAGGCGACAGGAGGCTATGGCTACACCTTC. This yields the protein CASSQEATGGYGYTF. This chain joins TRBV4-1 to TRBJ1-2, with TRBD1 perhaps the D gene, on 6 matching bases. From the germline V gene, CDR1 is MGHRA and CDR2 is YSYEKL. Spanning cysteine to phenylalanine, the CDR3 consists of 15 amino acids. The sequence is cut down to CDR3 DNA, 45 bases in frame from base 1. The V end loses 0 bases and the J end loses 4 bases, and a stretch of 12 bases separates them.